The table lists the clone carrying this TCR beta chain with a few counts. The target antigen is unknown. The authors ran a second PCR of roughly 6 to 12 cycles using a sample-barcoded 5' primer and a J-beta primer mix. Each TCR beta cDNA got a 12-nucleotide random molecular identifier. MiXCR, run by TCRdb on the 5' RACE reads, gives a single entry per CDR3 protein. The sample contains 730,000 or so distinct CDR3 sequences, 35% to 45% of which appear only once. CDR1 MDHEN and CDR2 SYDVKM come from the germline V gene. J was trimmed by 4 bases and V by 6 bases; bases with no gene match: 8. CDR3 length equals 15 residues. This record comes from a study of blood T cells in healthy people across ages. Study outcomes and limitations: What prevented conclusive comparison of naive and antigen-experienced cells was that PBMCs were unsorted.

The TCR was taken from a woman aged 55-69 years in good health. The sample was blood. The chain couples TRBV28 to TRBJ2-1; TRBD1 matches 8 bases. CDR3 region: CASSPTGALYNEQFF. The CDR3 nucleotides read TGTGCCAGCAGCCCGACAGGGGCCCTTTACAATGAGCAGTTCTTC.